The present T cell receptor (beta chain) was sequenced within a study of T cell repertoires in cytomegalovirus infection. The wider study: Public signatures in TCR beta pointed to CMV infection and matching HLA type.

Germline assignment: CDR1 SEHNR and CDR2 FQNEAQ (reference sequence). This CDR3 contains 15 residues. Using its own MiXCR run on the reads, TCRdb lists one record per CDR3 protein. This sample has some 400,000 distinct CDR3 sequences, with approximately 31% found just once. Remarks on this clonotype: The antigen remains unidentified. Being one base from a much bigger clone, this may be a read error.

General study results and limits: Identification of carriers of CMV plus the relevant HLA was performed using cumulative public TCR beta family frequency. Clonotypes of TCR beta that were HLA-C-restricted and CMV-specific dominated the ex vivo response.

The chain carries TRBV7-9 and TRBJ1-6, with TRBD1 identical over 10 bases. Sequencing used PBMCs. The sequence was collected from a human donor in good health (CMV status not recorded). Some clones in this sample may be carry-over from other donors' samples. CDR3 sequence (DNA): TGTGACAGCAGCCCAACAGGGACAGGGGATTCACCCCTCCACTTT. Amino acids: CDSSPTGTGDSPLHF.